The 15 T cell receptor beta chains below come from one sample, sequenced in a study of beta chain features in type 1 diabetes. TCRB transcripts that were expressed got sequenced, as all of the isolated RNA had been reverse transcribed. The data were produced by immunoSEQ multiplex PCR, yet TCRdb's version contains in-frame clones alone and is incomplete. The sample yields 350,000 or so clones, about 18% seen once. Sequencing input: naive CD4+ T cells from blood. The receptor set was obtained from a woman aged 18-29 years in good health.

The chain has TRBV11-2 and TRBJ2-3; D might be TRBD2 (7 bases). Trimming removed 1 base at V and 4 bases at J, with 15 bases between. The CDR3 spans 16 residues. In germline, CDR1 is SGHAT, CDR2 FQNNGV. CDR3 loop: CASSLGSWGGADTQYF. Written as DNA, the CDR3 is TGTGCCAGCAGCTTAGGCTCATGGGGGGGCGCAGATACGCAGTATTTT.

Here the CDR3 reads CASSSGGRVSDTQYF. CDR3 bases: TGCGCCAGCAGTAGTGGCGGGAGGGTCTCAGATACGCAGTATTTT. V and J are TRBV5-1 and TRBJ2-3; 9 bases align to TRBD2. J gave up 4 bases and V 5 bases, and 8 bases lay outside the gene matches. Germline-derived CDR1 and CDR2 are SGHRS and YFSETQ. The CDR3 runs to 15 residues.

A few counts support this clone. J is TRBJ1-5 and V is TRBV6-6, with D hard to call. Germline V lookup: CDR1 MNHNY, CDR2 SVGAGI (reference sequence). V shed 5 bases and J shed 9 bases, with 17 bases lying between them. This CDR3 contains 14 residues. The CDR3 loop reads CASSGVVRLRPQHF. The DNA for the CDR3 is TGTGCCAGCAGTGGCGTGGTCAGGCTCAGGCCCCAGCATTTT.

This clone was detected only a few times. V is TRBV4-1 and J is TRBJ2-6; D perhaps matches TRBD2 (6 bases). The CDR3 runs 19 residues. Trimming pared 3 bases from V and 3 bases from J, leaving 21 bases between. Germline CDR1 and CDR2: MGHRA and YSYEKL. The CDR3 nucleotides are TGCGCCAGCAGCCATCTAAAGGGACTCCTCGAGAGTGGGGCCAACGTCCTGACTTTC. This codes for CASSHLKGLLESGANVLTF.

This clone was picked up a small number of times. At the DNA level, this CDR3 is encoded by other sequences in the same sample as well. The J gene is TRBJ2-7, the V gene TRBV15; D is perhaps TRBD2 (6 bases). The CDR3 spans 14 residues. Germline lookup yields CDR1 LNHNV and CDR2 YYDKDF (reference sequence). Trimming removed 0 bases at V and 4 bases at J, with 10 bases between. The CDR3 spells CATSRDLGGYEQYF. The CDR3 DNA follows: TGTGCCACCAGCAGAGACCTGGGGGGATACGAGCAGTACTTC.

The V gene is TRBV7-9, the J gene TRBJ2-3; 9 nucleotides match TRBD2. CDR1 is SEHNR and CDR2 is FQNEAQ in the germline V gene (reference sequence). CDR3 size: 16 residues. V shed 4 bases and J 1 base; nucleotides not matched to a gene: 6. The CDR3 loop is CASSSRQREGTDTQYF. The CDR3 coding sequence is TGTGCCAGCAGCTCGCGGCAGCGGGAGGGCACAGATACGCAGTATTTT.

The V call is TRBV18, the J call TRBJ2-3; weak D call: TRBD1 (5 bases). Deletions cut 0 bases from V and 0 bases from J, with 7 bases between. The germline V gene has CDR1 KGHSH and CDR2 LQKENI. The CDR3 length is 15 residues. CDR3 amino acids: CASSPPRASTDTQYF. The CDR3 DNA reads TGTGCCAGCTCACCACCCAGGGCCAGCACAGATACGCAGTATTTT.

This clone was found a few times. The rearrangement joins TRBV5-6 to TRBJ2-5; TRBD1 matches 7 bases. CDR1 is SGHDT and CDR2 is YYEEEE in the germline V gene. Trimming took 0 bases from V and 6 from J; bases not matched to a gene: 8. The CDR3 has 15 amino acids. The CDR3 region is CASSLEGRGRKTQYF. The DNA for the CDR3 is TGTGCCAGCAGCTTGGAGGGCAGGGGGAGAAAGACCCAGTACTTC. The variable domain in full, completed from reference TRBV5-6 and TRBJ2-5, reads DAGVTQSPTHLIKTRGQQVTLRCSPKSGHDTVSWYQQALGQGPQFIFQYYEEEERQRGNFPDRFSGHQFPNYSSELNVNALLLGDSALYLCASSLEGRGRKTQYFGPGTRLLVL.

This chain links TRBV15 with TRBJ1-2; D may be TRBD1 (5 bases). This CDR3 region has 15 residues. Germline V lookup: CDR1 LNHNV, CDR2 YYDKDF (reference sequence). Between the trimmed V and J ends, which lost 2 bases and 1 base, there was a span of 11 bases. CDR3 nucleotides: TGTGCCACCAGCAGACCCGGGGGGAATAACTATGGCTACACCTTC. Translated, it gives CATSRPGGNNYGYTF.

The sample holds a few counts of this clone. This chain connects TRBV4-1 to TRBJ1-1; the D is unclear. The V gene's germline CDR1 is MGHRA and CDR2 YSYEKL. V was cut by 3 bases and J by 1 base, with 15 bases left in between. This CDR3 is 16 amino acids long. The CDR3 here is CASSQPREGSNTEAFF. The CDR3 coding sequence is TGCGCCAGCAGCCAGCCCCGGGAGGGATCGAACACTGAAGCTTTCTTT.

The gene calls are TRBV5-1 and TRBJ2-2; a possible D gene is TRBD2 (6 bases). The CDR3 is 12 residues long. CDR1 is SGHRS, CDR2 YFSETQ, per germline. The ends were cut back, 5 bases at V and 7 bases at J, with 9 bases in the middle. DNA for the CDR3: TGCGCCAGCAGTCGGGACTTCGGGGAGCTGTTTTTT. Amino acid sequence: CASSRDFGELFF. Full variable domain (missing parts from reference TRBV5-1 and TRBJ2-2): KAGVTQTPRYLIKTRGQQVTLSCSPISGHRSVSWYQQTPGQGLQFLFEYFSETQRNKGNFPGRFSGRQFSNSRSEMNVSTLELGDSALYLCASSRDFGELFFGEGSRLTVL.

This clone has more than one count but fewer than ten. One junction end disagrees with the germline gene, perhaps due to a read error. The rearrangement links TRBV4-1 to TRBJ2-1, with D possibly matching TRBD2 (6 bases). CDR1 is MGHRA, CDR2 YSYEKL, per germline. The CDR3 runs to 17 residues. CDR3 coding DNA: TGCGCCAGCAGCCAAGATCCGGCCCGGAGGGCAGTGAATGGGCAGTTCTTC. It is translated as CASSQDPARRAVNGQFF.

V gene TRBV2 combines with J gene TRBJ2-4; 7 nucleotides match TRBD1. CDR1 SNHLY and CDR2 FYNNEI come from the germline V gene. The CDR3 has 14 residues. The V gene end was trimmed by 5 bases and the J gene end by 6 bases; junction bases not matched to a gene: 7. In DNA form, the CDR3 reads TGTGCCAGCAGTCCGACAGGGCCTGGAAACATTCAGTACTTC. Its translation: CASSPTGPGNIQYF.

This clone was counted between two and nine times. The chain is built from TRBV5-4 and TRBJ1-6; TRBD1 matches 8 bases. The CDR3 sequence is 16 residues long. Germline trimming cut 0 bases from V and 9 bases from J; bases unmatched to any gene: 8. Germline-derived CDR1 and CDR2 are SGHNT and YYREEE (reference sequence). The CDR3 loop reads CASSLELQGAFSPLHF. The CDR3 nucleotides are TGTGCCAGCAGCTTGGAATTGCAGGGGGCCTTTTCACCCCTCCACTTT.

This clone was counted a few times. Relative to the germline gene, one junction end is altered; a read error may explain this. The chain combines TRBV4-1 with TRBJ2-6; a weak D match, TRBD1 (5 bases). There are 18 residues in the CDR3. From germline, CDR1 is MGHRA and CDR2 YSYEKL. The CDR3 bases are TGCGCCAGCAGCCAAGTCTTCCCAGGGCTCTCTGAGGCCAACGTCCTGACTTTC. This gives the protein CASSQVFPGLSEANVLTF.